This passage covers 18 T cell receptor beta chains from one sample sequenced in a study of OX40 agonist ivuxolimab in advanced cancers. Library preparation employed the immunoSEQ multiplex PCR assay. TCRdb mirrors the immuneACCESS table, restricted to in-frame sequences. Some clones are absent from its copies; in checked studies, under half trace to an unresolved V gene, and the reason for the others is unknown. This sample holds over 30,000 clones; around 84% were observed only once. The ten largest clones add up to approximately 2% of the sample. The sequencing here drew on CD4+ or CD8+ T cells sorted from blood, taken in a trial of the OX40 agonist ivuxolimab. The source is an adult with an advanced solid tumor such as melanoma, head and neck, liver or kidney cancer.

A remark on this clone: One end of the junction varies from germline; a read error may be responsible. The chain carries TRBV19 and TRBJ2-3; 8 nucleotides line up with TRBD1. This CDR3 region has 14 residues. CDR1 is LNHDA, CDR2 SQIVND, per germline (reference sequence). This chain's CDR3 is CASVEGQGTDTQYF. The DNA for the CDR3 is TGCGCCAGCGTCGAGGGACAGGGCACAGATACGCAGTATTTT.

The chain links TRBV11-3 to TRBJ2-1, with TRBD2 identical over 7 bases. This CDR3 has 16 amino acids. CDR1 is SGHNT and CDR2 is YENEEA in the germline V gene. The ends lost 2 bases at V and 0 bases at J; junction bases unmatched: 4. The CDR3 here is CASSLFGGSSYNEQFF. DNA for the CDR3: TGTGCCAGCAGCTTATTTGGCGGGAGCTCCTACAATGAGCAGTTCTTC.

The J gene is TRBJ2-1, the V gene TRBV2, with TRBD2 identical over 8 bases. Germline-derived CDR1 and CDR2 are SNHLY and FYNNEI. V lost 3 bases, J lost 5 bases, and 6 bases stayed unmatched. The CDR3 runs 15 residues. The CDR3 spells CASSEAGGRDNEQFF. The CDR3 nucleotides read TGTGCCAGCAGTGAGGCGGGAGGTCGCGACAATGAGCAGTTCTTC. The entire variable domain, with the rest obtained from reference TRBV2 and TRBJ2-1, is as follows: EPEVTQTPSHQVTQMGQEVILRCVPISNHLYFYWYRQILGQKVEFLVSFYNNEISEKSEIFDDQFSVERPDGSNFTLKIRSTKLEDSAMYFCASSEAGGRDNEQFFGPGTRLTVL.

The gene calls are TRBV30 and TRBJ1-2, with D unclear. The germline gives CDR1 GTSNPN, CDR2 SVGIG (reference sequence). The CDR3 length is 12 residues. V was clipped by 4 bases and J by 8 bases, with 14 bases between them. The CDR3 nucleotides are TGTGCCTGGAATAGGCCCCCGGGGGGCTACACCTTC. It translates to CAWNRPPGGYTF.

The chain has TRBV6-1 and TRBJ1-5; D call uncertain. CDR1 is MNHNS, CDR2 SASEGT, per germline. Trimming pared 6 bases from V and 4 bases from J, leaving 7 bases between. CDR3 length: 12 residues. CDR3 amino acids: CASSNRNQPQHF. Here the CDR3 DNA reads TGTGCCAGCAGCAATCGTAATCAGCCCCAGCATTTT.

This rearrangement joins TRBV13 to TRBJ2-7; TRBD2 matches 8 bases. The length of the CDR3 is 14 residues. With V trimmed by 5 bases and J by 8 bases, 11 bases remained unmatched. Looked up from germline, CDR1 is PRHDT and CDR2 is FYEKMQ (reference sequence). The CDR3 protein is CASSLLAGPGQQYF. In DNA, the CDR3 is TGTGCCAGCAGCCTGTTAGCGGGGCCTGGGCAGCAGTACTTC.

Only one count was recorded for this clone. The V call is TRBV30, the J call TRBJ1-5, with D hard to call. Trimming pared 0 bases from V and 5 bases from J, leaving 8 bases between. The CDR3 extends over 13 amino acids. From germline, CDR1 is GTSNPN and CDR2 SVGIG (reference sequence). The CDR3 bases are TGTGCCTGGAGTGTACTGGGAGATCAGCCCCAGCATTTT. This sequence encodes CAWSVLGDQPQHF.

The CDR3 spells CASSPKGDGSYEQYF. The CDR3 DNA is TGTGCCAGCAGCCCCAAAGGGGACGGATCCTACGAGCAGTACTTC. The chain couples TRBV7-3 to TRBJ2-7; D may be TRBD1 or TRBD2 (5 bases each). Germline lookup yields CDR1 SGHTA and CDR2 FQGTGA. CDR3 length equals 15 residues. V lost 5 bases, J lost 1 base, and 15 bases lay in between.

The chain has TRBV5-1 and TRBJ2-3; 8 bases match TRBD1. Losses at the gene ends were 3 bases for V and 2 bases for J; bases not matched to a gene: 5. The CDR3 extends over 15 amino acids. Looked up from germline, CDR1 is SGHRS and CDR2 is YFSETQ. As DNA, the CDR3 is TGCGCCAGCAGCTCCGACAGGGGCTACACAGATACGCAGTATTTT. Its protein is CASSSDRGYTDTQYF.

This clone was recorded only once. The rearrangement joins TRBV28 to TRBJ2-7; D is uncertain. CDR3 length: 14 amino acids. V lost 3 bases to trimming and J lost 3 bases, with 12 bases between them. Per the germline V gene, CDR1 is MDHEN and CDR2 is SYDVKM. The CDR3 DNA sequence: TGTGCCAGCAGTTTGCGGAGTGTGGGCTACGAGCAGTACTTC. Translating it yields CASSLRSVGYEQYF. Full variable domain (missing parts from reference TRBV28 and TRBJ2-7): DVKVTQSSRYLVKRTGEKVFLECVQDMDHENMFWYRQDPGLGLRLIYFSYDVKMKEKGDIPEGYSVSREKKERFSLILESASTNQTSMYLCASSLRSVGYEQYFGPGTRLTVT.

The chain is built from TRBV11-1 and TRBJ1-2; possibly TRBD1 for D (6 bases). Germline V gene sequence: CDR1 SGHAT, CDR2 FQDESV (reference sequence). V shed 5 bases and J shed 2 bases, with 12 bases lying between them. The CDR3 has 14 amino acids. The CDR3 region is CASSHLDRNYGYTF. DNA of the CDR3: TGTGCCAGCAGCCACCTCGACAGGAACTATGGCTACACCTTC.

CDR3 loop: CASSFGKGERYNEQFF. The CDR3 DNA sequence: TGCGCCAGCAGCTTCGGAAAAGGGGAAAGGTACAATGAGCAGTTCTTC. The gene calls are TRBV4-1 and TRBJ2-1, with D tentatively TRBD1 (5 bases). V lost 5 bases and J lost 4, with 18 bases in between. CDR3 size: 16 residues. Germline loops: CDR1 MGHRA, CDR2 YSYEKL.

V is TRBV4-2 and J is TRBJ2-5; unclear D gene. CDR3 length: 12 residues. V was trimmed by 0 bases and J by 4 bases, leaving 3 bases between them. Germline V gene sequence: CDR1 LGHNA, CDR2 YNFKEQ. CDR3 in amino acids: CASSQDRETQYF. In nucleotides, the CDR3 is TGTGCCAGCAGCCAAGATCGAGAGACCCAGTACTTC.

This CDR3 is CASSPYLAGQETQYF. Written as DNA, the CDR3 is TGTGCCAGCTCACCCTACCTAGCGGGGCAAGAGACCCAGTACTTC. The chain links TRBV18 to TRBJ2-5, with 9 bases aligning to TRBD2. Germline loops: CDR1 KGHSH, CDR2 LQKENI. This CDR3 has 15 amino acids. J was trimmed by 2 bases and V by 3 bases; bases with no gene match: 4.

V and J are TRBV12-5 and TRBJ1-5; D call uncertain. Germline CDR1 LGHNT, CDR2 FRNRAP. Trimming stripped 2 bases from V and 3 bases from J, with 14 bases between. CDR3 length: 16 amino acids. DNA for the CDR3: TGTGCTAGTGGTTTGTTACCCTCCGGGGACAATCAGCCCCAGCATTTT. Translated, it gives CASGLLPSGDNQPQHF. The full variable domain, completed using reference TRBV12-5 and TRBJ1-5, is DARVTQTPRHKVTEMGQEVTMRCQPILGHNTVFWYRQTMMQGLELLAYFRNRAPLDDSGMPKDRFSAEMPDATLATLKIQPSEPRDSAVYFCASGLLPSGDNQPQHFGDGTRLSIL.

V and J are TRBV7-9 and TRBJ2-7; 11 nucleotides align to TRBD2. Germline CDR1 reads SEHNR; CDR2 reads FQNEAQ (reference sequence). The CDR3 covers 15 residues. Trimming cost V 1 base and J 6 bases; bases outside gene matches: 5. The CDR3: CASSLGTSGSFEQYF. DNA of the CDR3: TGTGCCAGCAGCTTAGGCACTAGCGGGAGCTTCGAGCAGTACTTC.

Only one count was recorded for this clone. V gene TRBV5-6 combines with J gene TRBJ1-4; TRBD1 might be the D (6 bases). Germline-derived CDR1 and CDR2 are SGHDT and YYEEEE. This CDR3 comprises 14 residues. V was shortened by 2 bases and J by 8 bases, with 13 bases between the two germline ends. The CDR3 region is CASSFLGGQEKLFF. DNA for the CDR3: TGTGCCAGCAGCTTTCTGGGGGGCCAGGAAAAACTGTTTTTT.

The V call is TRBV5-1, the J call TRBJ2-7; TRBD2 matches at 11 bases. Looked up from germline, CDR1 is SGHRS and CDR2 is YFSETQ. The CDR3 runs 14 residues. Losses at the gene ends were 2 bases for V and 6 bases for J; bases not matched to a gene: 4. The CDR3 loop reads CASSFELAGVEQYF. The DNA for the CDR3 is TGCGCCAGCAGCTTTGAACTAGCGGGGGTCGAGCAGTACTTC.